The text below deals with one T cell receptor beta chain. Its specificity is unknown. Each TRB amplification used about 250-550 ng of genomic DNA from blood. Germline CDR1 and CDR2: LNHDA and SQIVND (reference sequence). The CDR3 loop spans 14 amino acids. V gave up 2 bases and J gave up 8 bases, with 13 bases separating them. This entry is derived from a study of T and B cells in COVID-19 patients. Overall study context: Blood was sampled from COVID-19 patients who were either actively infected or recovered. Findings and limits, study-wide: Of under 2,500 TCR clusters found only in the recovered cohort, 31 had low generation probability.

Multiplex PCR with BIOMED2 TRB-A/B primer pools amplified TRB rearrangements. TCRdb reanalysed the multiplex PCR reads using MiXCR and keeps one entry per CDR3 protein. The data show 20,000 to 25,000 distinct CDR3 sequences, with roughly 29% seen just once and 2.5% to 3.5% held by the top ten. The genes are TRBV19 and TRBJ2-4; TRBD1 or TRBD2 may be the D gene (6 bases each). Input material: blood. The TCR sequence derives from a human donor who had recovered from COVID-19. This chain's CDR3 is CASSIRGAKDIQYF. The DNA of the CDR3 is TGTGCCAGTAGTATAAGGGGGGCGAAAGACATTCAGTACTTC.